This entry lists 24 T cell receptor beta chains sequenced from one sample in a study of PD-1 blockade in classical Hodgkin lymphoma. Each patient's relapse followed autologous stem cell transplantation, and brentuximab vedotin exposure varied. The protocol was immunoSEQ multiplex PCR, while the TCRdb copy is restricted to in-frame clones and leaves out a portion. The data show about 15,000 clones, with roughly 88% seen just once and roughly 34% held by the top ten. The sample in question was peripheral blood mononuclear cells (PBMCs), obtained before the second cycle of nivolumab. The receptors were gathered from a human donor with classical Hodgkin lymphoma.

The CDR3 DNA reads TGTGCCAGCAGTTACTCGGGACAGGGGGCCTACGAGCAGTACTTC. Encoded protein: CASSYSGQGAYEQYF. The rearrangement joins TRBV6-5 to TRBJ2-7; 11 bases map to TRBD1. This CDR3 comprises 15 residues. V shed 0 bases, J shed 2 bases, and the junction held 0 bases outside the gene matches. Per the germline V gene, CDR1 is MNHEY and CDR2 is SVGAGI.

This sequence joins TRBV13 and TRBJ1-2; TRBD1 is a possible D gene (5 bases). The CDR3 spans 16 residues. CDR1 and CDR2 (germline): PRHDT, FYEKMQ (reference sequence). The germline V and J ends were trimmed by 3 bases and 8 bases, with 22 bases remaining between them. The CDR3 DNA sequence: TGTGCCAGCAGCTTCTGGGGGGGTCCCTTGGGAGACGGCTACACCTTC. Translation gives CASSFWGGPLGDGYTF.

The gene calls are TRBV5-1 and TRBJ1-4; D is perhaps TRBD1 (5 bases). The CDR3 has 16 amino acids. With 2 bases removed from V and 5 bases from J, the gap between germline ends came to 16 bases. Germline V gives CDR1 SGHRS, CDR2 YFSETQ. CDR3 DNA sequence: TGCGCCAGCAGCTTAAGTGGGGCAGGGAAAAATGAAAAACTGTTTTTT. Translated: CASSLSGAGKNEKLFF.

The CDR3 sequence is CSGGSGTVTEAFF. The CDR3, as DNA: TGCAGCGGGGGCAGCGGAACGGTCACTGAAGCTTTCTTT. The J gene is TRBJ1-1, the V gene TRBV29-1, with a weak D call TRBD1 (5 bases). V dropped 7 bases and J dropped 4 bases, with 16 bases sitting between them. The CDR3 has 13 amino acids. Germline V gene sequence: CDR1 SQVTM, CDR2 ANQGSEA.

This chain links TRBV4-1 with TRBJ2-1, with TRBD2 matching 9 bases. This CDR3 spans 19 amino acids. The V and J ends lost 0 bases and 0 bases, in that order; junction bases with no gene match: 9. Germline V lookup: CDR1 MGHRA, CDR2 YSYEKL. This chain's CDR3 is CASSQDFGAGGPSYNEQFF. The DNA for the CDR3 is TGCGCCAGCAGCCAAGATTTCGGAGCGGGAGGACCCTCCTACAATGAGCAGTTCTTC.

This clone was seen only once. The V and J genes are TRBV21-1 and TRBJ2-7; the D call TRBD1 from the table was never checked on the DNA. TRBV21-1 is a listed pseudogene. The CDR3 loop spans 14 amino acids. The CDR3 nucleotides are TGTGCCAGCAGCACCCACCGGACAGGGAATCAGCAGTACTTC. Amino acids: CASSTHRTGNQQYF.

This rearrangement joins TRBV11-2 to TRBJ2-1; 7 bases align to TRBD2. After removal of 5 bases from V and 8 bases from J, the junction contained 12 bases not matched to a gene. CDR1 and CDR2 (germline): SGHAT, FQNNGV. CDR3 length: 15 residues. Here the CDR3 reads CASSASSGVFDEQFF. In DNA, the CDR3 is TGTGCCAGCAGCGCCTCTAGCGGCGTCTTCGATGAGCAGTTCTTC.

The gene calls are TRBV7-9 and TRBJ1-2; D gene unclear. V lost 10 bases to trimming and J lost 7 bases, with 28 bases between them. The germline V gene encodes CDR1 SEHNR and CDR2 FQNEAQ (reference sequence). The CDR3 is 16 amino acids. CDR3 sequence (DNA): TGTGCCATACTACGGAGCGCAGAGGACCCAACGTCTGGCTACACCTTC. Residues: CAILRSAEDPTSGYTF.

This clone was seen a few times. The J gene is TRBJ2-3, the V gene TRBV2; 7 bases are a match to TRBD1. This CDR3 spans 15 amino acids. Germline-derived CDR1 and CDR2 are SNHLY and FYNNEI. The V and J ends lost 3 bases and 3 bases, in that order; junction bases with no gene match: 6. DNA for the CDR3: TGTGCCAGCAGTGATGGGACAGTTCTTACAGATACGCAGTATTTT. Translated, it gives CASSDGTVLTDTQYF.

V is TRBV7-3 and J is TRBJ2-1; tentative D call: TRBD1 (5 bases). V lost 5 bases and J lost 9, with 20 bases in between. The germline gives CDR1 SGHTA, CDR2 FQGTGA. This CDR3 is 15 amino acids long. CDR3 DNA sequence: TGTGCCAGCAGCGCCCCCGGCTCTCTTAGGGGTGAGCAGTTCTTC. Translating it yields CASSAPGSLRGEQFF.

This clone was counted a few times. CDR3 nucleotide sequence: TGTGCCAGCAGTGAAGACGGGGGGGGGCCCTACGAGCAGTACTTC. It translates to CASSEDGGGPYEQYF. The V call is TRBV6-1, the J call TRBJ2-7, with TRBD2 identical over 8 bases. V lost 1 base and J lost 2; bases outside the gene matches: 4. CDR3 size: 15 residues. Germline V CDR1 and CDR2: MNHNS, SASEGT.

The rearrangement uses TRBV5-8 and TRBJ2-7; possibly TRBD2 for D (5 bases). Trimming removed 0 bases at V and 6 bases at J, with 16 bases between. CDR1 SGHTS and CDR2 YDEGEE come from the germline V gene. The CDR3 consists of 15 residues. In DNA form, the CDR3 reads TGTGCCAGCAGCTTGGTTTCTAGCCAGTACGCCGAGCAGTACTTC. Translated, it gives CASSLVSSQYAEQYF.

The chain's CDR3 is CASSARPRYQETQYF. The CDR3 coding sequence is TGTGCCAGCAGCGCCCGTCCGCGATACCAAGAGACCCAGTACTTC. The chain couples TRBV5-8 to TRBJ2-5; D unclear. This CDR3 comprises 15 residues. Per the germline V gene, CDR1 is SGHTS and CDR2 is YDEGEE. Trimming removed 4 bases from V and 0 bases from J, with 13 bases in between. Variable domain in full (rest from reference TRBV5-8 and TRBJ2-5): EAGVTQSPTHLIKTRGQQATLRCSPISGHTSVYWYQQALGLGLQFLLWYDEGEERNRGNFPPRFSGRQFPNYSSELNVNALELEDSALYLCASSARPRYQETQYFGPGTRLLVL.

CDR3 bases: TGTGCCAGCAGCCTCCAGGGGGCCGCCTACGAGCAGTACTTC. It translates to CASSLQGAAYEQYF. V usage is TRBV6-1 and J usage is TRBJ2-7, with TRBD1 matching over 8 bases. Trimming removed 6 bases from V and 2 bases from J; junction bases left unmatched: 6. Germline-derived CDR1 and CDR2 are MNHNS and SASEGT. CDR3 length: 14 amino acids.

The chain recombines TRBV21-1 with TRBJ2-7. TRBV21-1 is labeled a pseudogene. This CDR3 contains 11 residues. The chain's CDR3 is CASSKSYEQYF. The CDR3 DNA follows: TGTGCCAGCAGCAAATCCTACGAGCAGTACTTC.

The chain uses TRBV15 and TRBJ1-3, with 7 bases fitting TRBD1. The CDR3 runs 18 residues. J lost 4 bases, V lost 0 bases, and 12 bases had no gene match. Germline V gene data show CDR1 as LNHNV and CDR2 as YYDKDF (reference sequence). CDR3 DNA sequence: TGTGCCACCAGCAGAGAAGGATTTACAGGGGCAGGAGGAAACACCATATATTTT. Amino acid sequence: CATSREGFTGAGGNTIYF. The whole variable domain, filled in from reference TRBV15 and TRBJ1-3, reads DAMVIQNPRYQVTQFGKPVTLSCSQTLNHNVMYWYQQKSSQAPKLLFHYYDKDFNNEADTPDNFQSRRPNTSFCFLDIRSPGLGDTAMYLCATSREGFTGAGGNTIYFGEGSWLTVV.

The genes are TRBV9 and TRBJ2-2; TRBD2 aligns across 8 bases. There are 16 residues in the CDR3. Germline V gene data show CDR1 as SGDLS and CDR2 as YYNGEE. Germline trimming cut 2 bases from V and 0 bases from J; bases unmatched to any gene: 3. CDR3 DNA sequence: TGTGCCAGCAGCGTCAGCGGGAGCCCGAACACCGGGGAGCTGTTTTTT. It codes for CASSVSGSPNTGELFF.

Note on this clone: A junction end diverges from the germline sequence, so it may reflect a read error. The chain combines TRBV30 with TRBJ1-3; no clear D gene. This CDR3 is 13 amino acids long. From germline, CDR1 is GTSNPN and CDR2 SVGIG (reference sequence). The CDR3 DNA follows: TGTGCCTGGACCTCGACCTCTAGAAACACCATATATTTT. Protein: CAWTSTSRNTIYF.

This sequence joins TRBV9 and TRBJ1-3; a weak D match, TRBD1 (5 bases). The CDR3 is 15 residues long. Germline CDR1 reads SGDLS; CDR2 reads YYNGEE. Trimming removed 0 bases from V and 4 bases from J, with 11 bases in between. The CDR3 sequence is CASSVAGLTGNTIYF. The CDR3 bases are TGTGCCAGCAGCGTAGCGGGACTAACGGGAAACACCATATATTTT. Drawing the rest from reference TRBV9 and TRBJ1-3, the complete variable domain is DSGVTQTPKHLITATGQRVTLRCSPRSGDLSVYWYQQSLDQGLQFLIQYYNGEERAKGNILERFSAQQFPDLHSELNLSSLELGDSALYFCASSVAGLTGNTIYFGEGSWLTVV.

The rearrangement joins TRBV6-1 to TRBJ2-4; D perhaps matches TRBD1 (6 bases). The ends were cut back, 2 bases at V and 5 bases at J, with 13 bases in the middle. CDR3 size: 15 residues. Germline lookup yields CDR1 MNHNS and CDR2 SASEGT. This CDR3 is CASSEPSAGENIQYF. The CDR3 DNA reads as TGTGCCAGCAGTGAACCATCCGCAGGGGAAAACATTCAGTACTTC.

Judged by abundance, this clone is medium-sized (0.01 to 0.1%). V usage is TRBV11-2 and J usage is TRBJ2-7; maybe TRBD1 (6 bases). Germline loops: CDR1 SGHAT, CDR2 FQNNGV. The CDR3 has 16 residues. The germline V and J ends were trimmed by 1 base and 0 bases, with 13 bases remaining between them. The CDR3 sequence: CASSLGTVRSSYEQYF. The CDR3 DNA reads TGTGCCAGCAGCTTAGGGACAGTTAGGAGCTCCTACGAGCAGTACTTC. The variable domain in full, with the rest retrieved from reference TRBV11-2 and TRBJ2-7, is EAGVAQSPRYKIIEKRQSVAFWCNPISGHATLYWYQQILGQGPKLLIQFQNNGVVDDSQLPKDRFSAERLKGVDSTLKIQPAKLEDSAVYLCASSLGTVRSSYEQYFGPGTRLTVT.

The V gene is TRBV27, the J gene TRBJ1-2, with TRBD1 matching over 8 bases. The germline V gene encodes CDR1 MNHEY and CDR2 SMNVEV (reference sequence). Trimming removed 6 bases from V and 1 base from J; junction bases left unmatched: 10. The CDR3 sequence is 16 residues long. CDR3 in DNA: TGTGCCAGCAGAGGGGTGGGGGACAGGTTTAACTATGGCTACACCTTC. It codes for CASRGVGDRFNYGYTF.

The DNA for the CDR3 is TGTGCCAGTAGTATAGGATCAGGGAACTATGGCTACACCTTC. Amino acids: CASSIGSGNYGYTF. The chain employs TRBV19 and TRBJ1-2; TRBD1 is a possible D gene (5 bases). Trimming cost V 1 base and J 2 bases, with 8 bases left between them. CDR1 LNHDA and CDR2 SQIVND come from the germline V gene (reference sequence). The CDR3 covers 14 residues.

V gene TRBV7-2 combines with J gene TRBJ1-1, with D possibly TRBD1 on 5 matching bases. CDR1 is SGHTA and CDR2 is FQGNSA in the germline V gene. This CDR3 has 17 residues. Trimming cost V 0 bases and J 4 bases, with 18 bases left between them. The chain's CDR3 is CASSLAAGKGPATEAFF. The CDR3 DNA reads as TGTGCCAGCAGCTTAGCGGCAGGGAAGGGGCCCGCCACTGAAGCTTTCTTT.